The 17 T cell receptor beta chains below all came from one sample that was sequenced in a study of shared clonotypes between healthy human individuals. It was CD45RO-negative cells, positively selected for CCR7, that made up naive CD8 cells, with terminally differentiated effector memory CD45RA+ cells excluded. Generated by immunoSEQ multiplex PCR, the TCRdb table keeps only in-frame clones and is missing some. The sample carries about 680,000 clones, around 90% recorded once. The sequenced material came from naive CD8+ T cells sorted from blood. These receptors came from a man aged 25-40 years in good health.

V usage is TRBV10-2 and J usage is TRBJ2-3; D unresolved. CDR1 WSHSY and CDR2 SAAADI come from the germline V gene. With 8 bases removed from V and 0 bases from J, the gap between germline ends came to 15 bases. This CDR3 region has 15 residues. The CDR3 loop is CASSIGVTSTDTQYF. CDR3 sequence (DNA): TGCGCCAGCTCGATTGGGGTGACTAGCACAGATACGCAGTATTTT.

Regarding this clone: The identical CDR3 is also encoded by other nucleotide sequences in the sample. This sequence joins TRBV5-1 and TRBJ2-7; 13 bases map to TRBD2. The germline V gene has CDR1 SGHRS and CDR2 YFSETQ. The CDR3 runs 14 residues. V lost 3 bases, J lost 5 bases, and 2 bases stayed unmatched. The CDR3 region has the DNA TGCGCCAGCAGCTGGACTAGCGGGAGCCACGAGCAGTACTTC. Its protein is CASSWTSGSHEQYF.

CDR3 sequence reads: CASSLRGNTNTGELFF. In nucleotides, the CDR3 is TGCGCCAGCAGCTTGAGAGGTAACACGAACACCGGGGAGCTGTTTTTT. The chain carries TRBV5-1 and TRBJ2-2; D is undetermined. V was shortened by 1 base and J by 0 bases, with 10 bases between the two germline ends. Germline-derived CDR1 and CDR2 are SGHRS and YFSETQ. The CDR3 is 16 residues long.

The chain couples TRBV13 to TRBJ2-5; 7 bases match TRBD2. Germline CDR1 is PRHDT and CDR2 is FYEKMQ (reference sequence). V shed 7 bases, J shed 0 bases, and the junction held 5 bases outside the gene matches. The CDR3 is 14 residues long. CDR3: CASTLGGDQETQYF. The CDR3 DNA sequence: TGTGCCAGCACCTTGGGGGGGGACCAAGAGACCCAGTACTTC.

V and J are TRBV6-5 and TRBJ2-2; no clear D. Trimming removed 8 bases from V and 7 bases from J, with 11 bases in between. Germline CDR1 is MNHEY and CDR2 is SVGAGI. The CDR3 has 12 amino acids. The CDR3 DNA reads as TGTGCCAGCCTCGCCGGTAGCGGGGAGCTGTTTTTT. As protein: CASLAGSGELFF.

Note on this clone: This likely stems from a read error, as it lies one base from a far larger clone. This specimen includes other DNA sequences encoding the same CDR3. CDR3 sequence (DNA): TGTGCCAGTAGAAACCCCCGGATAGATACGCAGTATTTT. Translated: CASRNPRIDTQYF. The chain has TRBV28 and TRBJ2-3; D is unresolved. V was cut by 9 bases and J by 5 bases, with 15 bases left in between. Germline CDR1 and CDR2: MDHEN and SYDVKM. This CDR3 comprises 13 residues.

The CDR3 region has the DNA TGTGCCAGCAGATCACTAGCCTACGAGCAGTACTTC. Its translation: CASRSLAYEQYF. The chain is built from TRBV6-5 and TRBJ2-7; D might be TRBD2 (5 bases). The CDR3 spans 12 residues. The V end was cut by 6 bases, the J end by 2 bases, with 8 bases between. The germline gives CDR1 MNHEY, CDR2 SVGAGI.

V and J are TRBV6-1 and TRBJ2-7; 8 bases agree with TRBD1. The CDR3 contains 15 residues. Germline CDR1 MNHNS, CDR2 SASEGT. V trimming: 6 bases; J trimming: 6 bases; junction bases outside the gene matches: 13. The CDR3 DNA sequence: TGTGCCAGCAGCCCCCGACAGGGGAGCAGCATCGAGCAGTACTTC. Its translation is CASSPRQGSSIEQYF.

The J gene is TRBJ2-7, the V gene TRBV28; 7 bases align to TRBD1. V lost 3 bases to trimming and J lost 7 bases; unmatched junction nucleotides: 12. CDR1 MDHEN and CDR2 SYDVKM come from the germline V gene. The CDR3 runs to 15 residues. In DNA, the CDR3 is TGTGCCAGCAGTTTTAAGGGACAGCTCCCGCGAGAGCAGTACTTC. It translates to CASSFKGQLPREQYF. Based on the CDR3 plus reference TRBV28 and TRBJ2-7, the full variable domain is DVKVTQSSRYLVKRTGEKVFLECVQDMDHENMFWYRQDPGLGLRLIYFSYDVKMKEKGDIPEGYSVSREKKERFSLILESASTNQTSMYLCASSFKGQLPREQYFGPGTRLTVT.

The genes are TRBV7-9 and TRBJ2-7, with 7 bases fitting TRBD2. The J segment lost 1 base and the V segment lost 8 bases, leaving 5 bases of the junction unmatched. The germline gives CDR1 SEHNR, CDR2 FQNEAQ (reference sequence). The CDR3 has 13 residues. The CDR3 DNA reads as TGTGCCAGCCGAGGGAGGGAGTCCTACGAGCAGTACTTC. It is translated as CASRGRESYEQYF.

This chain connects TRBV27 to TRBJ2-3; D is unclear. V was cut by 5 bases and J by 6 bases, with 9 bases left in between. Germline CDR1 MNHEY, CDR2 SMNVEV (reference sequence). The CDR3 contains 12 residues. CDR3 loop: CASSPPADTQYF. The CDR3, as DNA: TGTGCCAGCAGTCCTCCAGCGGATACGCAGTATTTT.

This sequence joins TRBV5-8 and TRBJ1-2, with D perhaps matching TRBD1 (6 bases). The V gene's germline CDR1 is SGHTS and CDR2 YDEGEE. The V gene lost 8 bases and the J gene lost 6 bases, with 14 bases spanning the gap. This CDR3 has 12 amino acids. This CDR3 is CARLRQEDGYTF. The CDR3 DNA follows: TGTGCCAGACTTAGACAGGAGGATGGCTACACCTTC.

This clone was detected only once. This is likely an artifact of a read error, given a far larger clone one base away. At the DNA level, this CDR3 is encoded by other sequences in the same sample as well. This chain uses TRBV28 with TRBJ2-1, with D possibly being TRBD2 (5 bases). This CDR3 spans 14 amino acids. V was trimmed by 3 bases and J by 0 bases, leaving 6 bases between them. Per germline, CDR1 MDHEN and CDR2 SYDVKM. CDR3 loop: CASSFGSSYNEQFF. The CDR3 DNA is TGTGCCAGCAGTTTTGGGAGCTCCTACAATGAGCAGTTCTTC.

The chain uses TRBV7-2 and TRBJ1-3; D gene ambiguous. This CDR3 comprises 16 residues. Germline CDR1 reads SGHTA; CDR2 reads FQGNSA. Trimming cost V 2 bases and J 0 bases, with 11 bases left between them. The chain's CDR3 is CASSLSKDGSGNTIYF. The DNA of the CDR3 is TGTGCCAGCAGCTTATCCAAAGACGGCTCTGGAAACACCATATATTTT.

The rearrangement uses TRBV10-2 and TRBJ2-5; D is ambiguous. V dropped 2 bases and J dropped 5 bases, with 6 bases sitting between them. The CDR3 spans 12 residues. Germline CDR1 and CDR2: WSHSY and SAAADI. The CDR3 spells CASSEEVETQYF. As DNA, the CDR3 is TGCGCCAGCAGTGAGGAGGTGGAGACCCAGTACTTC.

This rearrangement joins TRBV28 to TRBJ2-7, with TRBD1 identical over 7 bases. V lost 6 bases to trimming and J lost 3 bases; unmatched junction nucleotides: 11. The CDR3 length is 15 residues. Germline CDR1 MDHEN, CDR2 SYDVKM. The CDR3 protein is CASSPGTVIRYEQYF. CDR3 sequence (DNA): TGTGCCAGCAGCCCAGGGACAGTAATTCGCTACGAGCAGTACTTC.

This rearrangement joins TRBV29-1 to TRBJ2-7; D is uncertain. V was cut by 4 bases and J by 0 bases, with 13 bases left in between. Looked up from germline, CDR1 is SQVTM and CDR2 is ANQGSEA. CDR3 length: 14 residues. The CDR3, as DNA: TGCAGCGTTGGGGCAGGTCTTAGCTCCTACGAGCAGTACTTC. This encodes CSVGAGLSSYEQYF.